This TCR beta chain emerged from a study of beta chain features in type 1 diabetes. Study background: Patients did not differ from healthy donors in age, gender or cell yield. Notes on the study in general: The naive, central memory and Treg TCRB repertoires looked more alike in patients than they did in healthy donors. Amplification by PCR could prefer shorter templates, with the same effect in patients and controls. The study left unresolved whether HLA type influences TCRB rearrangement. The study found moderately but significantly shorter TCRB CDR3s in all four CD4+ subsets of Type 1 diabetes patients.

This CDR3 has 15 amino acids. The V and J ends lost 2 bases and 6 bases, in that order; junction bases with no gene match: 8. CDR1 and CDR2 from the germline V gene are SGDLS and YYNGEE. Isolated RNA was reverse transcribed in full, so expressed TCRB transcripts were sequenced. The repertoire was sequenced with immunoSEQ multiplex PCR; TCRdb's copy has only in-frame clones and lacks some. The repertoire holds a few hundred thousand clones, with about 20% as singletons. In this sample, this clone turned up a few times. The antigen remains undetermined. The sequencing input was naive CD4+ T cells from blood. This chain joins TRBV9 and TRBJ2-1, with TRBD2 identical over 7 bases. This clonotype was sampled from a woman in her thirties or forties with type 1 diabetes. The chain's CDR3 is CASSVNAGVPNEQFF. The CDR3 DNA is TGTGCCAGCAGCGTTAATGCGGGGGTACCCAATGAGCAGTTCTTC.